This TCR beta chain was identified in a study of molecular identifiers for immune sequencing clone quantification. Findings of the study overall: Clone sizes that are highly expanded could be underestimated when identical TCR molecules share a barcode.

The CDR3 runs to 14 residues. Trimming took off 8 bases at V and 4 bases at J, with 17 bases between the two ends. The germline V gene encodes CDR1 LNHDA and CDR2 SQIVND (reference sequence). It was with previously described methods and listed TCR primers that bulk TCR libraries were made. MiXCR, run by TCRdb on the PCR reads, gives a single entry per CDR3 protein. The sample shows approximately 550,000 distinct CDR3 sequences, about 25% of them seen only once. Sorted cells numbering roughly 19,000 to 1,000,000, with 10%, 30% or 50% RNA, yielded the naive CD8 libraries. This clonotype showed up just a few times. Its antigen is still unknown.

The V and J genes are TRBV19 and TRBJ1-1; maybe TRBD1 (5 bases). This clonotype was obtained from a human donor in good health. Some libraries in this study had Jurkat cell RNA spiked in. Material for sequencing was naive CD8+ T cells from blood, with Jurkat cell RNA spiked in. Subset of the sample: FACS-sorted CD8+CD4-CCR7+CD45RA+ naive T cells. CDR3 in amino acids: CASRLDTDGTEAFF. The DNA of the CDR3 is TGTGCCAGTCGACTGGACACCGATGGCACTGAAGCTTTCTTT.